What follows are 2 T cell receptor beta chains derived from one specimen sequenced in a study of blood T cell repertoires in COVID-19. Sequenced by immunoSEQ multiplex PCR; TCRdb stores in-frame clones only, minus some. Of some 150,000 clones detected, around 81% appear once; the ten largest clones hold under 15%. Sequencing used peripheral blood. The receptors shown here come from a man in his 60s with active or convalescent COVID-19.

V usage is TRBV11-1 and J usage is TRBJ2-3; perhaps TRBD1 as D (6 bases). CDR1 and CDR2 from the germline V gene are SGHAT and FQDESV (reference sequence). With 5 bases removed from V and 2 bases from J, the gap between germline ends came to 14 bases. This CDR3 comprises 15 residues. CDR3 protein: CASSGGQPLTDTQYF. The CDR3 DNA sequence: TGTGCCAGCAGCGGCGGACAGCCTCTCACAGATACGCAGTATTTT.

The CDR3: CASRRQDGNTEAFF. In nucleotides, the CDR3 is TGTGCCAGCAGACGACAGGACGGGAACACTGAAGCTTTCTTT. The rearrangement links TRBV28 to TRBJ1-1; possible D gene TRBD1, 6 bases. V was shortened by 6 bases and J by 1 base, with 12 bases between the two germline ends. Germline assignment: CDR1 MDHEN and CDR2 SYDVKM. CDR3 size: 14 residues.